The 26 T cell receptor beta chains below all came from one sample that was sequenced in a study of blood T cell repertoires in COVID-19 (dated by TCRdb to about 2020). The method behind the library was the immunoSEQ multiplex PCR assay. TCRdb holds this immuneACCESS table with in-frame rearrangements only. Some clones are missing; in checked studies, unresolved V genes explain under half, and the rest has no known cause. Across this sample there are approximately 170,000 clones, with 70% to 90% seen only once. Roughly 2% of the sample lies in the top ten. Material for sequencing was peripheral blood. All receptors come from a man in his fifties who had recovered from COVID-19.

V is TRBV5-4 and J is TRBJ2-1, with 7 nucleotides matching TRBD2. The CDR3 totals 15 residues. The ends lost 0 bases at V and 8 bases at J; junction bases unmatched: 8. CDR1 and CDR2 from the germline V gene are SGHNT and YYREEE (reference sequence). The DNA of the CDR3 is TGTGCCAGCAGCTTGGCCGGCGGGAGTGCCTATGAGCAGTTCTTC. It codes for CASSLAGGSAYEQFF.

V gene TRBV15 combines with J gene TRBJ1-5; 10 bases align to TRBD1. Germline CDR1 is LNHNV and CDR2 is YYDKDF (reference sequence). The V gene end was trimmed by 1 base and the J gene end by 0 bases; junction bases not matched to a gene: 12. This CDR3 comprises 20 residues. The CDR3 loop reads CATSRGRGTGVFNSNQPQHF. CDR3 DNA sequence: TGTGCCACCAGCAGAGGAAGGGGGACAGGGGTTTTTAATAGCAATCAGCCCCAGCATTTT.

This clone appeared once. This chain connects TRBV29-1 to TRBJ1-1, with 7 nucleotides matching TRBD1. Germline assignment: CDR1 SQVTM and CDR2 ANQGSEA. This CDR3 region has 13 residues. V lost 6 bases and J lost 0; bases outside the gene matches: 4. The CDR3 DNA sequence: TGCAGCGTGGGACAGAATTTGAACACTGAAGCTTTCTTT. It is translated as CSVGQNLNTEAFF. Looking up the rest from reference TRBV29-1 and TRBJ1-1 gives the full variable domain: SAVISQKPSRDICQRGTSLTIQCQVDSQVTMMFWYRQQPGQSLTLIATANQGSEATYESGFVIDKFPISRPNLTFSTLTVSNMSPEDSSIYLCSVGQNLNTEAFFGQGTRLTVV.

The chain uses TRBV6-1 and TRBJ2-1; the match to TRBD2 covers 12 bases. Germline assignment: CDR1 MNHNS and CDR2 SASEGT. The CDR3 length is 19 residues. The junction had 10 bases not matched to a gene; V was cut back by 4 bases and J by 0 bases. CDR3 residues: CASSARTSGATTSYNEQFF. The CDR3 DNA is TGTGCCAGCAGTGCAAGGACTAGCGGGGCCACAACCTCCTACAATGAGCAGTTCTTC.

The V gene is TRBV3-1 (or the pseudogene TRBV3-2), the J gene TRBJ2-1; 8 nucleotides line up with TRBD1. The CDR3 has 17 amino acids. Germline loops: CDR1 LGHDT, CDR2 YNNKEL (reference sequence). V gave up 4 bases and J gave up 0 bases; unmatched junction bases: 8. This CDR3 is CASSPKTGDFSYNEQFF. The CDR3 nucleotides read TGTGCCAGCAGCCCGAAGACAGGGGACTTCTCCTACAATGAGCAGTTCTTC.

The V gene is TRBV19, the J gene TRBJ1-2; 8 bases are a match to TRBD1. V dropped 4 bases and J dropped 6; count of bases not matched to a gene: 7. The CDR3 consists of 14 residues. Germline V CDR1 and CDR2: LNHDA, SQIVND (reference sequence). As DNA, the CDR3 is TGTGCCAGTAGTACAGGGGGCGCGTTACATGGCTACACCTTC. Translated, it gives CASSTGGALHGYTF. The full variable domain, with the rest looked up from reference TRBV19 and TRBJ1-2, is DGGITQSPKYLFRKEGQNVTLSCEQNLNHDAMYWYRQDPGQGLRLIYYSQIVNDFQKGDIAEGYSVSREKKESFPLTVTSAQKNPTAFYLCASSTGGALHGYTFGSGTRLTVV.

The V call is TRBV19, the J call TRBJ1-1; D is perhaps TRBD1 (6 bases). Germline V gene data show CDR1 as LNHDA and CDR2 as SQIVND (reference sequence). This CDR3 contains 16 residues. V lost 0 bases and J 0 bases, leaving 11 bases between the germline ends. The CDR3, as DNA: TGTGCCAGTAGTATAGATAAGGGACACATGAACACTGAAGCTTTCTTT. Translating gives CASSIDKGHMNTEAFF. Combining the CDR3 with reference TRBV19 and TRBJ1-1 gives the whole variable domain DGGITQSPKYLFRKEGQNVTLSCEQNLNHDAMYWYRQDPGQGLRLIYYSQIVNDFQKGDIAEGYSVSREKKESFPLTVTSAQKNPTAFYLCASSIDKGHMNTEAFFGQGTRLTVV.

The chain uses TRBV27 and TRBJ2-3, with 10 positions matching TRBD1. Germline CDR1 reads MNHEY; CDR2 reads SMNVEV (reference sequence). The CDR3 is made up of 15 amino acids. The V gene end was trimmed by 7 bases and the J gene end by 4 bases; junction bases not matched to a gene: 8. DNA of the CDR3: TGTGCCAGCAAGTCCCGGGACAGGGGCGCAGATACGCAGTATTTT. Translating it yields CASKSRDRGADTQYF.

The rearrangement uses TRBV25-1 and TRBJ1-4, with 7 positions matching TRBD1. The germline V gene encodes CDR1 MGHDK and CDR2 SYGVNS. V gave up 2 bases and J gave up 4 bases; unmatched junction bases: 10. This CDR3 contains 17 residues. CDR3 sequence reads: CASSEGRQGGFNEKLFF. The CDR3 region has the DNA TGTGCCAGCAGTGAAGGGCGACAGGGTGGTTTTAATGAAAAACTGTTTTTT.

This clone appeared a single time. This chain uses TRBV3-1 (or the pseudogene TRBV3-2) with TRBJ1-1; D unresolved. Trimming left V 0 bases short and J 0 bases short, with 14 bases between. This CDR3 region has 17 residues. Per germline, CDR1 LGHDT and CDR2 YNNKEL (reference sequence). DNA for the CDR3: TGTGCCAGCAGCCAAGATCTAACAGCCTCGATGAACACTGAAGCTTTCTTT. This encodes CASSQDLTASMNTEAFF.

This rearrangement joins TRBV11-2 to TRBJ2-6; D not resolved. CDR1 SGHAT and CDR2 FQNNGV come from the germline V gene. The CDR3 runs to 16 residues. Trimming pared 5 bases from V and 4 bases from J, leaving 15 bases between. The CDR3 DNA follows: TGTGCCAGCAGCCGAGGAAGAACGACCGGGGCCAACGTCCTGACTTTC. This sequence encodes CASSRGRTTGANVLTF. The full variable domain, its missing parts supplied by reference TRBV11-2 and TRBJ2-6, is EAGVAQSPRYKIIEKRQSVAFWCNPISGHATLYWYQQILGQGPKLLIQFQNNGVVDDSQLPKDRFSAERLKGVDSTLKIQPAKLEDSAVYLCASSRGRTTGANVLTFGAGSRLTVL.

This clone showed up just once. The chain employs TRBV6-5 and TRBJ2-7; 9 bases agree with TRBD1. Looked up from germline, CDR1 is MNHEY and CDR2 is SVGAGI. This CDR3 has 15 amino acids. Trimming at V came to 7 bases and at J to 6 bases, leaving 13 bases not matched to a gene. DNA for the CDR3: TGTGCCAGCATCCACTCTGGGACAGGGCGGTTCGAGCAGTACTTC. Translation: CASIHSGTGRFEQYF.

V usage is TRBV6-6 and J usage is TRBJ1-4, with 7 bases matching TRBD1. CDR1 and CDR2 from the germline V gene are MNHNY and SVGAGI (reference sequence). Germline trimming cut 4 bases from V and 7 bases from J; bases unmatched to any gene: 9. The CDR3 spans 15 residues. The CDR3 spells CASSSFRGDSEKLFF. In nucleotides, the CDR3 is TGTGCCAGCAGTTCGTTCAGGGGGGATAGTGAAAAACTGTTTTTT.

The chain joins TRBV2 to TRBJ2-1; TRBD2 aligns across 14 bases. Germline values: CDR1 SNHLY, CDR2 FYNNEI. After removal of 3 bases from V and 5 bases from J, the junction contained 6 bases not matched to a gene. This CDR3 spans 17 amino acids. The CDR3 DNA sequence: TGTGCCAGCAGTGACCCTGAGACTAGCGGGAGGGACAATGAGCAGTTCTTC. Its protein is CASSDPETSGRDNEQFF.

This chain connects TRBV9 to TRBJ2-7; TRBD2 agrees at 9 bases. The ends lost 0 bases at V and 4 bases at J; junction bases unmatched: 5. Per germline, CDR1 SGDLS and CDR2 YYNGEE. The CDR3 is 15 amino acids. Here the CDR3 reads CASSVGASGAYEQYF. The CDR3 coding sequence is TGTGCCAGCAGCGTAGGAGCTAGCGGGGCTTACGAGCAGTACTTC.

For the CDR3, the DNA is TGTGCCAGTAGTGGCCGGGACAGGGGGTACGGGTTAACAACTGAAGCTTTCTTT. Amino acid sequence: CASSGRDRGYGLTTEAFF. V gene TRBV19 combines with J gene TRBJ1-1, with TRBD1 matching 11 bases. The germline V gene encodes CDR1 LNHDA and CDR2 SQIVND (reference sequence). Trimming at V came to 5 bases and at J to 5 bases, leaving 16 bases not matched to a gene. The CDR3 covers 18 residues.

The chain employs TRBV2 and TRBJ2-7; TRBD1 matches 10 bases. The CDR3 covers 15 residues. The J segment lost 0 bases and the V segment lost 6 bases, leaving 5 bases of the junction unmatched. Germline lookup yields CDR1 SNHLY and CDR2 FYNNEI. CDR3 in DNA: TGTGCCAGCAGCCCGGGACAGGGGACCTCCTACGAGCAGTACTTC. Its protein is CASSPGQGTSYEQYF.

The chain employs TRBV2 and TRBJ2-7; TRBD1 is a possible D gene (5 bases). V was trimmed by 4 bases and J by 4 bases, leaving 14 bases between them. Germline CDR1 is SNHLY and CDR2 is FYNNEI. CDR3 size: 14 residues. CDR3 in DNA: TGTGCCAGCAGTGGCGACAGTCTAGTATACGAGCAGTACTTC. It yields the protein CASSGDSLVYEQYF.

The chain employs TRBV11-2 and TRBJ2-1; 10 bases fit TRBD2. CDR1 and CDR2 from the germline V gene are SGHAT and FQNNGV. V gave up 1 base and J gave up 9 bases; unmatched junction bases: 12. This CDR3 region has 17 residues. The DNA of the CDR3 is TGTGCCAGCAGCTTAGGCGTAGCGGGGGGACCCCTCGGTGAGCAGTTCTTC. Translating gives CASSLGVAGGPLGEQFF.

The V gene is TRBV9, the J gene TRBJ2-7; tentatively, D is TRBD1 (6 bases). The germline gives CDR1 SGDLS, CDR2 YYNGEE. This CDR3 spans 12 amino acids. The V end was cut by 0 bases, the J end by 7 bases, with 8 bases between. The CDR3 nucleotides read TGTGCCAGCAGCGTAGTAGGGGGAGAGCAGTACTTC. Translation: CASSVVGGEQYF.

This chain links TRBV6-5 with TRBJ2-1; 12 bases fit TRBD2. V lost 6 bases and J lost 5; bases outside the gene matches: 2. Per germline, CDR1 MNHEY and CDR2 SVGAGI. This CDR3 contains 14 residues. CDR3 sequence: CASRTSGGHNEQFF. CDR3 nucleotide sequence: TGTGCCAGCAGGACTAGCGGGGGCCACAATGAGCAGTTCTTC.

J is TRBJ2-5 and V is TRBV3-1 (or the pseudogene TRBV3-2); a weak D match, TRBD2 (6 bases). Germline V lookup: CDR1 LGHDT, CDR2 YNNKEL (reference sequence). The CDR3 totals 18 residues. V dropped 6 bases and J dropped 2 bases, with 25 bases sitting between them. The CDR3 loop is CASRQPGRGVRLQETQYF. In nucleotides, the CDR3 is TGTGCCAGCAGGCAACCCGGGCGCGGGGTAAGATTACAAGAGACCCAGTACTTC.

The rearrangement joins TRBV28 to TRBJ1-1; 8 nucleotides match TRBD1. The CDR3 is 13 residues long. In germline, CDR1 is MDHEN, CDR2 SYDVKM. V dropped 8 bases and J dropped 2; count of bases not matched to a gene: 4. The DNA for the CDR3 is TGTGCCAGCCCGGGGACAGGTAACACTGAAGCTTTCTTT. Protein product: CASPGTGNTEAFF.

The chain couples TRBV5-6 to TRBJ1-2; 8 bases are a match to TRBD1. Germline values: CDR1 SGHDT, CDR2 YYEEEE. The CDR3 sequence is 13 residues long. V dropped 6 bases and J dropped 3; count of bases not matched to a gene: 4. The CDR3 DNA is TGTGCCAGCACCCCGGACAGGGACTATGGCTACACCTTC. This codes for CASTPDRDYGYTF.

V usage is TRBV7-9 and J usage is TRBJ1-4, with D possibly being TRBD1 (5 bases). Germline loops: CDR1 SEHNR, CDR2 FQNEAQ (reference sequence). The V gene lost 1 base and the J gene lost 7 bases, with 13 bases spanning the gap. CDR3 length: 15 amino acids. As DNA, the CDR3 is TGTGCCAGCAGCTTAGGGGGGGTCGGTAGTGAAAAACTGTTTTTT. This translates into CASSLGGVGSEKLFF. The complete variable domain, with remaining parts taken from reference TRBV7-9 and TRBJ1-4, reads DTGVSQNPRHKITKRGQNVTFRCDPISEHNRLYWYRQTLGQGPEFLTYFQNEAQLEKSRLLSDRFSAERPKGSFSTLEIQRTEQGDSAMYLCASSLGGVGSEKLFFGSGTQLSVL.

The V and J genes are TRBV6-5 and TRBJ2-2, with D perhaps TRBD2 (5 bases). This CDR3 spans 13 amino acids. Per the germline V gene, CDR1 is MNHEY and CDR2 is SVGAGI. V lost 11 bases and J 7 bases, leaving 17 bases between the germline ends. The DNA of the CDR3 is TGTGCCCACAGACGGGGTGAGGGCGGGGAGCTGTTTTTT. Amino acid sequence: CAHRRGEGGELFF.